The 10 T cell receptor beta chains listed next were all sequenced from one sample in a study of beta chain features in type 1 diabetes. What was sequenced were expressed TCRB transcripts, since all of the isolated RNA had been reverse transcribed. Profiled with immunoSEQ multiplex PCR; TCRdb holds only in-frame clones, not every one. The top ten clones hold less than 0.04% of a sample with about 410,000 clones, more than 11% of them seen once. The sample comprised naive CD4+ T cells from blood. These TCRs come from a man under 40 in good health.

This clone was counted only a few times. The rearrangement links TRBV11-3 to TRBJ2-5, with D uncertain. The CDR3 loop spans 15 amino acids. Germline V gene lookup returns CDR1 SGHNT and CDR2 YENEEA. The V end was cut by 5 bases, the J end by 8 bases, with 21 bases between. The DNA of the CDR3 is TGTGCCAGCAGCCCGAGCTCGACCGGAGAAGGAACCCAGTACTTC. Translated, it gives CASSPSSTGEGTQYF. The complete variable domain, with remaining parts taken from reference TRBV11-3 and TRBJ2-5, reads EAGVVQSPRYKIIEKKQPVAFWCNPISGHNTLYWYLQNLGQGPELLIRYENEEAVDDSQLPKDRFSAERLKGVDSTLKIQPAELGDSAVYLCASSPSSTGEGTQYFGPGTRLLVL.

CDR3 sequence (DNA): TGTGCCAGCAGCTTGGAAGGAGGGGGCTCCACCGGGGAGCTGTTTTTT. Amino acid sequence: CASSLEGGGSTGELFF. The chain recombines TRBV5-4 with TRBJ2-2; TRBD1 is a possible D gene (7 bases). Trimming removed 0 bases at V and 4 bases at J, with 13 bases between. CDR3 length: 16 amino acids. CDR1 SGHNT and CDR2 YYREEE come from the germline V gene (reference sequence).

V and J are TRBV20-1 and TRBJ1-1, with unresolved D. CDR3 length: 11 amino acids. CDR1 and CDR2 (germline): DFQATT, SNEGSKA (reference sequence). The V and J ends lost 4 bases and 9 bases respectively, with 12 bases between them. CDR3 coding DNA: TGCAGTGCTAAATCGACGCCGAAAGCTTTCTTT. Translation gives CSAKSTPKAFF.

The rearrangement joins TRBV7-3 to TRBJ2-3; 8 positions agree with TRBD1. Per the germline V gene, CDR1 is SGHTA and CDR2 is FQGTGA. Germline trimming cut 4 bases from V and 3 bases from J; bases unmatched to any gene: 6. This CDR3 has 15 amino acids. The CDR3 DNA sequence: TGTGCCAGCAGCTCGACAGGGGCGCGAACAGATACGCAGTATTTT. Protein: CASSSTGARTDTQYF.

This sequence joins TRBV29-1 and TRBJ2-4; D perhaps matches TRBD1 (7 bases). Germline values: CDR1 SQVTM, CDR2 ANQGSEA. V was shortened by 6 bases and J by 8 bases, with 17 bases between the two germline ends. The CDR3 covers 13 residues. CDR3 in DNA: TGCAGCGTCGGGACTCCCCAGGGGGACATTCAGTACTTC. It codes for CSVGTPQGDIQYF.

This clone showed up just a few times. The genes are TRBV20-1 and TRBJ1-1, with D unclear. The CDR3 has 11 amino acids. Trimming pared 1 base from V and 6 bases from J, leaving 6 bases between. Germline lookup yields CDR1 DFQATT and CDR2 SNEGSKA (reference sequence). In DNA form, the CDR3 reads TGCAGTGCTAGAGTAATGGCTGAAGCTTTCTTT. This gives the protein CSARVMAEAFF.

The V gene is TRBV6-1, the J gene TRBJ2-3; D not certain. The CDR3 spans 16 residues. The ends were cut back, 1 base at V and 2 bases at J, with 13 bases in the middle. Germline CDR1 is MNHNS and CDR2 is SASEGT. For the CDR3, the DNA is TGTGCCAGCAGTGAAGTCCCCGGCAGTACCACAGATACGCAGTATTTT. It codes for CASSEVPGSTTDTQYF.

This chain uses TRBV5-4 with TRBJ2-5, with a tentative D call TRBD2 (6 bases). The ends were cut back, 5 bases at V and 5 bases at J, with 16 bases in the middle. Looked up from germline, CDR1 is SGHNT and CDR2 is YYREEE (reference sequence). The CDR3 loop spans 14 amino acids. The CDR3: CASRRGGGDETQYF. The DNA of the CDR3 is TGTGCCAGCAGGAGGGGAGGCGGGGATGAGACCCAGTACTTC.

The CDR3 DNA reads TGTGCCAGCAGCTTCGGGGGTCTAGCCAAAAACATTCAGTACTTC. Residues: CASSFGGLAKNIQYF. The chain recombines TRBV7-9 with TRBJ2-4; weak D call: TRBD2 (6 bases). Germline V gives CDR1 SEHNR, CDR2 FQNEAQ (reference sequence). Trimming cost V 3 bases and J 0 bases, with 9 bases left between them. This CDR3 contains 15 residues.

The CDR3 coding sequence is TGTGCCAGCAGCTTAGACCATGGCTACACCTTC. Translating gives CASSLDHGYTF. The chain uses TRBV7-9 and TRBJ1-2; D remains ambiguous. The CDR3 consists of 11 residues. The germline V and J ends were trimmed by 1 base and 6 bases, with 3 bases remaining between them. In germline, CDR1 is SEHNR, CDR2 FQNEAQ (reference sequence). The full variable domain, completed using reference TRBV7-9 and TRBJ1-2, is DTGVSQNPRHKITKRGQNVTFRCDPISEHNRLYWYRQTLGQGPEFLTYFQNEAQLEKSRLLSDRFSAERPKGSFSTLEIQRTEQGDSAMYLCASSLDHGYTFGSGTRLTVV.